The sequence of this T cell receptor (beta chain) was determined in a study of cytomegalovirus exposure and HLA in healthy donors. Using immunoSEQ multiplex PCR, the repertoire was profiled, and TCRdb retains in-frame clones only, with some absent. Of approximately 200,000 clones in the sample, 75% to 90% were seen once. Germline loops: CDR1 GTSNPN, CDR2 SVGIG (reference sequence). The CDR3 consists of 14 residues. V gave up 0 bases and J gave up 0 bases; unmatched junction bases: 2. This rearrangement joins TRBV30 to TRBJ2-7; 7 nucleotides line up with TRBD2. Sequencing input: PBMCs. This clonotype originated in a man aged 18 to 30 in good health and CMV-seropositive. The CDR3 sequence is CAWSVSSGSYEQYF. For the CDR3, the DNA is TGTGCCTGGAGTGTGTCTAGCGGCTCCTACGAGCAGTACTTC.